The 17 T cell receptor beta chains below were found in one sample sequenced in a study of PD-1 blockade in classical Hodgkin lymphoma. The time point: cycle 4 day 1 (C4D1), after more than 5 weeks of nivolumab. No patient escaped relapse after autologous stem cell transplantation, and brentuximab vedotin exposure varied. Starting with thawed PBMCs, CD4+ T cells were purified by magnetic negative selection. Produced via immunoSEQ multiplex PCR; TCRdb's table is partial and in-frame only. There are tens of thousands of clones in the sample; 72% occur only once, and roughly 1.2% lies in the top ten. The material sequenced was CD4+ T cells from blood, taken before the fourth cycle of nivolumab. These receptors originate from a human donor with classical Hodgkin lymphoma.

The rearrangement joins TRBV19 to TRBJ1-5; 8 bases align to TRBD1. CDR1 LNHDA and CDR2 SQIVND come from the germline V gene (reference sequence). This CDR3 contains 15 residues. The J segment lost 0 bases and the V segment lost 6 bases, leaving 4 bases of the junction unmatched. CDR3 sequence reads: CASSETGDSNQPQHF. In DNA, the CDR3 is TGTGCCAGTAGCGAGACAGGGGATAGCAATCAGCCCCAGCATTTT.

The V call is TRBV4-3, the J call TRBJ2-3; D is ambiguous. In germline, CDR1 is LGHNA, CDR2 YSLEER. Trimming took 1 base from V and 0 from J, leaving 2 bases between them. CDR3 length: 13 residues. The CDR3 nucleotides are TGCGCCAGCAGCCAAGCTAGCACAGATACGCAGTATTTT. Residues: CASSQASTDTQYF.

Only one count was recorded for this clone. The chain carries TRBV6-1 and TRBJ1-1; 8 bases are shared with TRBD1. Germline trimming cut 4 bases from V and 0 bases from J; bases unmatched to any gene: 7. In germline, CDR1 is MNHNS, CDR2 SASEGT. This CDR3 spans 16 amino acids. The CDR3 reads CASSAGTGQMNTEAFF. In DNA, the CDR3 is TGTGCCAGCAGTGCCGGGACAGGACAAATGAACACTGAAGCTTTCTTT.

V and J are TRBV11-1 and TRBJ2-7; D is ambiguous. Trimming removed 1 base from V and 6 bases from J, with 7 bases in between. Per germline, CDR1 SGHAT and CDR2 FQDESV (reference sequence). CDR3 length: 12 residues. The CDR3 DNA follows: TGTGCCAGCAGCTTAGTTTTCGGCGAGCAGTACTTC. Translation: CASSLVFGEQYF. Using reference TRBV11-1 and TRBJ2-7 for the parts outside the CDR3, the full variable domain is EAEVAQSPRYKITEKSQAVAFWCDPISGHATLYWYRQILGQGPELLVQFQDESVVDDSQLPKDRFSAERLKGVDSTLKIQPAELGDSAMYLCASSLVFGEQYFGPGTRLTVT.

The rearrangement uses TRBV7-3 and TRBJ1-6, with D uncertain. V lost 4 bases, J lost 7 bases, and 14 bases lay in between. The CDR3 is 15 amino acids. Germline V lookup: CDR1 SGHTA, CDR2 FQGTGA. DNA of the CDR3: TGTGCCAGCAGCTCCACCGGGAGGGAAAATTCACCCCTCCACTTT. It encodes CASSSTGRENSPLHF.

In the case of this clone: Other DNA sequences in this sample translate to the same CDR3. This chain uses TRBV4-3 with TRBJ2-5; 7 bases agree with TRBD2. The CDR3 covers 14 residues. V was pared by 3 bases and J by 0 bases, with 1 base of the junction left unmatched. Per the germline V gene, CDR1 is LGHNA and CDR2 is YSLEER. The CDR3 sequence is CASSQGGDQETQYF. The CDR3 DNA reads TGCGCCAGCAGCCAGGGGGGGGACCAAGAGACCCAGTACTTC.

V and J are TRBV6-5 and TRBJ1-3; D remains ambiguous. This CDR3 spans 11 amino acids. V was pared by 6 bases and J by 4 bases, with 4 bases between. CDR1 and CDR2 from the germline V gene are MNHEY and SVGAGI. CDR3 amino acids: CASRSGNTIYF. The CDR3 DNA follows: TGTGCCAGCAGGTCGGGAAACACCATATATTTT.

The gene calls are TRBV6-1 and TRBJ1-1, with TRBD1 as a possible D gene (5 bases). Trimming took off 2 bases at V and 2 bases at J, with 9 bases between the two ends. Germline V lookup: CDR1 MNHNS, CDR2 SASEGT. The CDR3 has 14 amino acids. The CDR3 here is CASSEQGPNTEAFF. The CDR3 DNA follows: TGTGCCAGCAGTGAACAGGGCCCTAACACTGAAGCTTTCTTT.

This clone was observed once. This sequence joins TRBV5-8 and TRBJ1-2; D is possibly TRBD1 (5 bases). This CDR3 has 14 residues. The V gene's germline CDR1 is SGHTS and CDR2 YDEGEE. The germline V and J ends were trimmed by 1 base and 4 bases, with 11 bases remaining between them. The CDR3 DNA follows: TGTGCCAGCAGCTTGCGGGGGGTCGGCTATGGCTACACCTTC. Translation: CASSLRGVGYGYTF.

The gene calls are TRBV5-1 and TRBJ2-5, with D perhaps matching TRBD2 (5 bases). The CDR3 sequence is 15 residues long. The V gene lost 0 bases and the J gene lost 5 bases, with 14 bases spanning the gap. Germline V CDR1 and CDR2: SGHRS, YFSETQ. The CDR3 sequence is CASSLAAHSGETQYF. The CDR3 DNA reads TGCGCCAGCAGCTTGGCGGCCCATTCGGGGGAGACCCAGTACTTC.

The V call is TRBV5-1, the J call TRBJ1-1; 8 bases align to TRBD1. V dropped 4 bases and J dropped 4; count of bases not matched to a gene: 3. Germline V CDR1 and CDR2: SGHRS, YFSETQ. The CDR3 spans 13 residues. CDR3 protein: CASSPGTGTEAFF. CDR3 bases: TGCGCCAGCAGCCCGGGGACAGGCACTGAAGCTTTCTTT.

The chain joins TRBV2 to TRBJ1-1; the match to TRBD1 covers 7 bases. Germline values: CDR1 SNHLY, CDR2 FYNNEI. This CDR3 has 14 residues. The junction had 7 bases not matched to a gene; V was cut back by 9 bases and J by 0 bases. Here the CDR3 DNA reads TGTGCCAGAGAGACAGGGTCAATGAACACTGAAGCTTTCTTT. Translating gives CARETGSMNTEAFF.

The table lists this clone with a few counts. The V gene is TRBV5-1, the J gene TRBJ2-7, with D perhaps TRBD2 (5 bases). Per the germline V gene, CDR1 is SGHRS and CDR2 is YFSETQ. The CDR3 runs 13 residues. The germline V and J ends were trimmed by 3 bases and 7 bases, with 14 bases remaining between them. The CDR3 region is CASSSGLREEQYF. DNA for the CDR3: TGCGCCAGCAGCTCGGGCCTCCGGGAAGAGCAGTACTTC.

Concerning this clone itself: Other DNA sequences from this sample encode an identical CDR3 as well. The V call is TRBV5-1, the J call TRBJ2-5; no clear D. Per germline, CDR1 SGHRS and CDR2 YFSETQ. CDR3 length: 11 amino acids. V was trimmed by 0 bases and J by 5 bases, leaving 2 bases between them. The CDR3 DNA sequence: TGCGCCAGCAGCTTGGCTGAGACCCAGTACTTC. Residues: CASSLAETQYF.

V gene TRBV5-4 combines with J gene TRBJ2-1, with D tentatively TRBD1 or TRBD2 (5 bases each). V gave up 4 bases and J gave up 7 bases, with 15 bases separating them. The germline gives CDR1 SGHNT, CDR2 YYREEE (reference sequence). The CDR3 consists of 14 residues. The CDR3 is CASSPGTRGNEQFF. CDR3 coding DNA: TGTGCCAGCAGCCCAGGGACCCGGGGAAATGAGCAGTTCTTC. Using reference TRBV5-4 and TRBJ2-1 for the parts outside the CDR3, the full variable domain is ETGVTQSPTHLIKTRGQQVTLRCSSQSGHNTVSWYQQALGQGPQFIFQYYREEENGRGNFPPRFSGLQFPNYSSELNVNALELDDSALYLCASSPGTRGNEQFFGPGTRLTVL.

This clone was counted a single time. The chain carries TRBV11-2 and TRBJ1-1, with no clear D. Per germline, CDR1 SGHAT and CDR2 FQNNGV. The CDR3 extends over 13 amino acids. Trimming took 2 bases from V and 5 from J, leaving 9 bases between them. The CDR3 sequence is CASSLWTRTEAFF. The CDR3 DNA reads TGTGCCAGCAGCTTATGGACCCGGACTGAAGCTTTCTTT.

The V gene is TRBV21-1, the J gene TRBJ1-1; the table names TRBD1, a call not compared with the DNA. TRBV21-1 is assigned pseudogene status. The CDR3 runs to 16 residues. CDR3 amino acids: CASSTRTGGMNTEAFF. CDR3 bases: TGTGCCAGCAGCACCCGGACAGGCGGTATGAACACTGAAGCTTTCTTT.